This section outlines one T cell receptor (beta chain) sequence together with its context. The protocol was immunoSEQ multiplex PCR, while the TCRdb copy is restricted to in-frame clones and leaves out a portion. The sample includes more than 75,000 clones, approximately 87% of them seen just once. This record belongs to a study of blood T cell repertoires in COVID-19. Germline V gene sequence: CDR1 LGHDT, CDR2 YNNKEL (reference sequence). This CDR3 contains 18 residues. Trimming stripped 4 bases from V and 1 base from J, with 22 bases between. The TCR sequence derives from a woman in her seventies with acute or convalescent COVID-19. The rearrangement uses TRBV3-1 (or the pseudogene TRBV3-2) and TRBJ2-5; possible D gene TRBD2, 6 bases. Sample: peripheral blood. The CDR3 nucleotides read TGTGCCAGCAGCCCTCCTCGCAAGGGCGGGGTCTCCCAAGAGACCCAGTACTTC. It codes for CASSPPRKGGVSQETQYF.